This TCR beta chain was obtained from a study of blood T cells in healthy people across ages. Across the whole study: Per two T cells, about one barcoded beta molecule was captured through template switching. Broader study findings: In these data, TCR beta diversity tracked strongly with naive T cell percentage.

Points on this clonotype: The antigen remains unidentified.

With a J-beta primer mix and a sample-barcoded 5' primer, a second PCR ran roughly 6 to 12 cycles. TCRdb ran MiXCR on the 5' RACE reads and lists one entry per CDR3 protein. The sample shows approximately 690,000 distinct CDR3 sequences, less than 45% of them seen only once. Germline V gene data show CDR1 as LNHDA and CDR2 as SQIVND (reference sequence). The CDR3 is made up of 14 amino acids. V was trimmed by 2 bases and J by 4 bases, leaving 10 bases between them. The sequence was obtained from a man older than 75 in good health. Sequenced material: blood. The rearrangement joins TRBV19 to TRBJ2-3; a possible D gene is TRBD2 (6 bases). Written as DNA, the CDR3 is TGTGCCAGTAGTATAACGGGAGCGGCAGATACGCAGTATTTT. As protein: CASSITGAADTQYF.